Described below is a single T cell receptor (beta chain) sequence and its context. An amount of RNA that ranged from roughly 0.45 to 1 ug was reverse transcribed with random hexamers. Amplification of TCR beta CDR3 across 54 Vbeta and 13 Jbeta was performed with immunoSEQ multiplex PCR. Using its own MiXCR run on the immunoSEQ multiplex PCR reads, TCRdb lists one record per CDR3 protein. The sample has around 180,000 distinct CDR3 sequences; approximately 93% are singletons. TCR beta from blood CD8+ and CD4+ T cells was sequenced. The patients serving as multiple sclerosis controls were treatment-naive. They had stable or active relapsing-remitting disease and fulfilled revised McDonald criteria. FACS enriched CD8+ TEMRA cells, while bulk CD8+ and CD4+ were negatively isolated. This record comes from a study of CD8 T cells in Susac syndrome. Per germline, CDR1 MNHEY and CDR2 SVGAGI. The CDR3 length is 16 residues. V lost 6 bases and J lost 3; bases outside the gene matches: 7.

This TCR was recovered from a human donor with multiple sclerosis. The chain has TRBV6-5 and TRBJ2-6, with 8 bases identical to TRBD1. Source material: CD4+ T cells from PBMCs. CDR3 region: CASRYQGARGANVLTF. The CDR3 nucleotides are TGTGCCAGCAGATACCAGGGGGCGCGTGGGGCCAACGTCCTGACTTTC.